This T cell receptor (beta chain) emerged from a study of cytomegalovirus exposure and HLA in healthy donors. The PCR used 60 Vbeta and 13 Jbeta primers. The data were produced by immunoSEQ multiplex PCR, yet TCRdb's version contains in-frame clones alone and is incomplete. Of about 160,000 clones in the sample, approximately 75% are singletons; the top ten hold 1.9%. J gave up 0 bases and V 3 bases, and 4 bases lay outside the gene matches. This CDR3 has 15 residues. Germline CDR1 and CDR2: SGHRS and YFSETQ. The sequence came from a young woman in good health and CMV-seronegative. The chain uses TRBV5-1 and TRBJ1-2; 8 nucleotides match TRBD1. Sequencing used PBMCs. CDR3 sequence: CASSSDRAPNYGYTF. CDR3 nucleotide sequence: TGCGCCAGCAGCTCGGACAGGGCCCCTAACTATGGCTACACCTTC.